Listed here are 10 T cell receptor beta chains from one sample, sequenced in a study of breast tumors, draining lymph nodes, adjacent tissues. Axillary draining lymph nodes of breast cancer patients supplied the node samples. TCRdb reanalysed the multiplex PCR reads using MiXCR and keeps one entry per CDR3 protein. The table includes nearly 200,000 distinct CDR3 sequences, over 25% detected once. The sequencing input was axillary lymph node tissue. Source of these receptors: a female donor with breast cancer. Some clones in this sample may be carry-over from other donors' samples.

This chain links TRBV25-1 with TRBJ1-4; D is undetermined. The germline CDR1 and CDR2 sequences are MGHDK and SYGVNS. Trimming removed 4 bases at V and 2 bases at J, with 14 bases between. The CDR3 has 16 amino acids. Here the CDR3 DNA reads TGTGCCAGCAGTGCTAGAGGGAAGGGCACTAATGAAAAACTGTTTTTT. Translation gives CASSARGKGTNEKLFF.

Regarding this clonotype: A single base separates this from a much larger clone, so it may be a read error. The rearrangement uses TRBV7-9 and TRBJ1-4, with unresolved D. This CDR3 is built from 15 residues. V was pared by 8 bases and J by 0 bases, with 13 bases between. Germline V gene data show CDR1 as SEHNR and CDR2 as FQNEAQ (reference sequence). Here the CDR3 reads CASERGWATNEKLFF. The CDR3 DNA sequence: TGTGCCAGCGAGCGTGGGTGGGCAACTAATGAAAAACTGTTTTTT.

This clonotype has ten or more counts. V is TRBV6-2 or TRBV6-3 and J is TRBJ2-7, with TRBD1 identical over 9 bases. The germline V gene has CDR1 MNHEY and CDR2 SVGEGT. V shed 6 bases, J shed 0 bases, and the junction held 6 bases outside the gene matches. This CDR3 spans 15 amino acids. In DNA form, the CDR3 reads TGTGCCAGCAGGCACCGGGACAGGGTCTCCTACGAGCAGTACTTC. Its translation: CASRHRDRVSYEQYF.

There are many counts of this clonotype. The chain has TRBV20-1 and TRBJ2-1; 11 bases match TRBD2. V trimming: 0 bases; J trimming: 4 bases; junction bases outside the gene matches: 5. The length of the CDR3 is 16 residues. Germline V gene lookup returns CDR1 DFQATT and CDR2 SNEGSKA (reference sequence). The DNA for the CDR3 is TGCAGTGCTAGAGAGATAGCGGGAGGGCCTTACAATGAGCAGTTCTTC. It yields the protein CSAREIAGGPYNEQFF.

This clonotype appeared many times. The rearrangement joins TRBV30 to TRBJ1-2; D is perhaps TRBD1 (5 bases). V was cut by 4 bases and J by 8 bases, with 17 bases left in between. The CDR3 totals 13 residues. Per germline, CDR1 GTSNPN and CDR2 SVGIG (reference sequence). As DNA, the CDR3 is TGTGCCTGGACCTATGGGGGGTTCGGAGGCTACACCTTC. This translates into CAWTYGGFGGYTF.

This clonotype has ten or more counts. The rearrangement joins TRBV7-2 to TRBJ2-3; TRBD2 agrees at 8 bases. The CDR3 is made up of 17 amino acids. The germline V gene has CDR1 SGHTA and CDR2 FQGNSA. The trim removed 1 base at V and 6 bases at J, leaving 12 bases unmatched. The CDR3, as DNA: TGTGCCAGCAGCTTAGGTGGTTCTAGCGGGTCCCGGGATACGCAGTATTTT. This sequence encodes CASSLGGSSGSRDTQYF.

The table lists this clonotype with many counts. J is TRBJ1-6 and V is TRBV6-2 or TRBV6-3, with D perhaps matching TRBD1 (6 bases). Germline V gene lookup returns CDR1 MNHEY and CDR2 SVGEGT. Trimming removed 6 bases from V and 8 bases from J, with 8 bases in between. This CDR3 has 12 residues. CDR3: CASRQGDSPLHF. In DNA form, the CDR3 reads TGTGCCAGCAGACAGGGCGATTCACCCCTCCACTTT.

This clonotype was detected only a few times. At one of its ends the junction is not consistent with the germline gene, which may arise from a read error. The chain links TRBV5-1 to TRBJ2-1, with D perhaps TRBD2 (6 bases). Germline V gene data show CDR1 as SGHRS and CDR2 as YFSETQ. The CDR3 extends over 16 amino acids. CDR3 amino acids: CASGLVSGRAYNEQFF. The DNA of the CDR3 is TGCGCCAGCGGCTTGGTCAGCGGGCGTGCCTACAATGAGCAGTTCTTC.

The rearrangement uses TRBV5-1 and TRBJ2-3; the match to TRBD2 covers 13 bases. Germline assignment: CDR1 SGHRS and CDR2 YFSETQ. The CDR3 is 16 residues long. V dropped 2 bases and J dropped 10; count of bases not matched to a gene: 10. The CDR3 protein is CASSLLAGGGQIPQYF. In nucleotides, the CDR3 is TGCGCCAGCAGCTTACTAGCGGGGGGGGGTCAGATACCGCAGTATTTT.

This clonotype was counted only a few times. This could be a read error, since a much larger clone is one nucleotide away. The CDR3 DNA reads TGTGCCAGCAGCTTGGAGTGGCCAGCGGATAACACCGGGGAGCTGTTTTTT. This gives the protein CASSLEWPADNTGELFF. The V call is TRBV5-8, the J call TRBJ2-2, with a tentative D call TRBD2 (5 bases). V was shortened by 0 bases and J by 2 bases, with 14 bases between the two germline ends. CDR1 and CDR2 (germline): SGHTS, YDEGEE. This CDR3 has 17 amino acids.